The 8 T cell receptor beta chains given below trace back to one sample, sequenced in a study of regulatory T cells in long-lasting Graves disease. Assembly of TCR beta libraries relied on iRepertoire HTBI primers together with Arm-PCR of CDR3 regions. In TCRdb, the multiplex PCR reads were re-called with MiXCR into one record per CDR3 protein. The sample lists about 370,000 distinct CDR3 sequences, around a sixth occurring once. Time point noted: newly diagnosed GD, antithyroid drugs for less than 3 months. Construction of the TCR library relied on RNA isolated from PBMCs. The source material was peripheral blood mononuclear cells (PBMCs), sampled at new diagnosis, from a patient treated with antithyroid drugs. The source is a female donor with Graves disease.

The chain employs TRBV2 and TRBJ1-6, with D hard to call. The CDR3 is made up of 13 amino acids. Germline-derived CDR1 and CDR2 are SNHLY and FYNNEI. V was trimmed by 9 bases and J by 0 bases, leaving 6 bases between them. DNA for the CDR3: TGTGCCAGACAGAGCTCCTATAATTCACCCCTCCACTTT. Amino acid sequence: CARQSSYNSPLHF.

Ten or more counts support this clonotype. This sequence joins TRBV5-1 and TRBJ1-3; D call uncertain. Deletions cut 6 bases from V and 0 bases from J, with 10 bases between. The CDR3 consists of 14 residues. Per the germline V gene, CDR1 is SGHRS and CDR2 is YFSETQ. CDR3 sequence: CASKRWASGNTIYF. The CDR3 bases are TGCGCCAGCAAGCGTTGGGCCTCTGGAAACACCATATATTTT.

This clonotype was observed a few times. The rearrangement links TRBV6-9 to TRBJ2-1; D is uncertain. The CDR3 covers 14 residues. CDR1 is MNHGY, CDR2 SVAAGI, per germline. V was clipped by 3 bases and J by 3 bases, with 9 bases between them. The CDR3 loop is CASSYGPIYNEQFF. DNA of the CDR3: TGTGCCAGCAGTTACGGTCCGATCTACAATGAGCAGTTCTTC.

This clonotype has at least ten counts. This rearrangement joins TRBV11-2 to TRBJ2-7; D gene uncertain. The CDR3 totals 14 residues. The V gene lost 0 bases and the J gene lost 0 bases, with 6 bases spanning the gap. Germline V gives CDR1 SGHAT, CDR2 FQNNGV. CDR3 sequence (DNA): TGTGCCAGCAGCTTAGAAGTCGTCTCCTACGAGCAGTACTTC. Translation gives CASSLEVVSYEQYF.

As regards this clonotype: This clone may be a read error of a much larger clone one base away. The CDR3 here is CASSIGDSGRATDTQYF. The CDR3, as DNA: TGTGCTAGCAGCATAGGAGATAGCGGGAGGGCCACAGATACGCAGTATTTT. This chain connects TRBV7-7 to TRBJ2-3; 11 bases match TRBD2. CDR1 is SSHAT and CDR2 is FNYEAQ in the germline V gene (reference sequence). CDR3 size: 17 residues. Using reference TRBV7-7 and TRBJ2-3 for the parts outside the CDR3, the full variable domain is GAGVSQSPRYKVTKRGQDVTLRCDPISSHATLYWYQQALGQGPEFLTYFNYEAQPDKSGLPSDRFSAERPEGSISTLTIQRTEQRDSAMYRCASSIGDSGRATDTQYFGPGTRLTVL.

This clonotype was seen many times. The J gene is TRBJ2-7, the V gene TRBV15; TRBD1 aligns across 9 bases. V was clipped by 1 base and J by 3 bases; unmatched bases: 4. The CDR3 consists of 15 residues. CDR1 is LNHNV and CDR2 is YYDKDF in the germline V gene (reference sequence). The CDR3 sequence: CATSRAGTGNYEQYF. The CDR3 DNA sequence: TGTGCCACCAGCAGAGCCGGGACAGGGAACTACGAGCAGTACTTC.

This clonotype was seen more than once but under ten times. The chain joins TRBV10-3 to TRBJ2-5; 10 positions agree with TRBD2. Germline V gene data show CDR1 as ENHRY and CDR2 as SYGVKD. With V trimmed by 2 bases and J by 7 bases, 10 bases remained unmatched. The CDR3 consists of 16 residues. The CDR3 sequence is CAISERGSGGPLTQYF. CDR3 coding DNA: TGTGCCATCAGTGAGCGGGGTAGCGGGGGGCCGTTGACCCAGTACTTC.

This clonotype was seen only a few times. Just one base apart from a much larger clone, this may be a read error. The V gene is TRBV7-8, the J gene TRBJ2-1; 7 nucleotides align to TRBD2. Germline V gene sequence: CDR1 SGHVS, CDR2 FQNEAQ. The CDR3 is 15 residues long. The CDR3 DNA follows: TGTGCCAGCAGCTCGGGACTACCGACCTACAATGAGCAGCTCTTC. Amino acid sequence: CASSSGLPTYNEQLF.